The 2 T cell receptor beta chains below all came from one sample that was sequenced in a study of identical twins. Each CDR3 protein is one row after TCRdb ran MiXCR on the 5' RACE reads. The sample records 1.5 million to 2 million distinct CDR3 sequences, under 35% being singletons. Input material: cord blood. The receptors were sampled from a newborn girl in good health.

The CDR3 sequence is CASSFGLGSREQYF. Here the CDR3 DNA reads TGTGCCAGCAGCTTTGGACTAGGATCCCGCGAGCAGTACTTC. The gene calls are TRBV7-9 and TRBJ2-7, with 7 bases that match TRBD2. The ends lost 3 bases at V and 6 bases at J; junction bases unmatched: 8. Germline values: CDR1 SEHNR, CDR2 FQNEAQ (reference sequence). The CDR3 length is 14 residues.

This clonotype was seen more than once but under ten times. The V gene is TRBV20-1, the J gene TRBJ2-3; no clear D. CDR3 size: 12 residues. Germline assignment: CDR1 DFQATT and CDR2 SNEGSKA (reference sequence). The ends were cut back, 2 bases at V and 2 bases at J, with 5 bases in the middle. The CDR3 here is CSARLFTDTQYF. CDR3 DNA sequence: TGCAGTGCTAGACTGTTCACAGATACGCAGTATTTT.